These T cell receptor beta chains were read from a single sample in a study of robustness of blood B and T cell sequencing. In TCRdb, the PCR reads were re-called with MiXCR into one record per CDR3 protein. Among approximately 3,600 distinct CDR3 sequences listed, roughly half were seen once. Sequencing was performed on peripheral blood. These receptors were taken from a human donor in good health. CDR3s include the opening cysteine and the closing phenylalanine or tryptophan. The order of the fields is D gene, J gene, CDR3 length, clone size, V gene, CDR3 protein, CDR3 DNA. D genes are given only for firm matches. Clone size is shown for a subset of rows, as once, few, many or a class of expanded clone.

d_call: TRBD1; j_call: TRBJ1-1; cdr3_length: 16; clone_size: few; v_call: TRBV4-1; cdr3_aa: CASSQEGGPGGTEAFF; cdr3_nt: TGCGCCAGCAGCCAAGAAGGGGGCCCGGGGGGCACTGAAGCTTTCTTT
d_call: .; j_call: TRBJ2-1; cdr3_length: 17; clone_size: .; v_call: TRBV10-3; cdr3_aa: CAIREHRVPGPRNEQFF; cdr3_nt: TGTGCCATCAGAGAACACCGAGTCCCGGGGCCTCGAAATGAGCAGTTCTTC
d_call: .; j_call: TRBJ1-6; cdr3_length: 15; clone_size: .; v_call: TRBV2; cdr3_aa: CASSLQEGYNSPLHF; cdr3_nt: TGTGCCAGCAGCCTTCAGGAGGGATATAATTCACCCCTCCACTTT
d_call: .; j_call: TRBJ2-2; cdr3_length: 12; clone_size: .; v_call: TRBV29-1; cdr3_aa: CSVVGLAGELFF; cdr3_nt: TGCAGCGTTGTGGGACTTGCCGGGGAGCTGTTTTTT
d_call: .; j_call: TRBJ2-2; cdr3_length: 12; clone_size: .; v_call: TRBV18; cdr3_aa: CASSQDTGELFF; cdr3_nt: TGTGCCAGCTCACAGGACACCGGGGAGCTGTTTTTT
d_call: .; j_call: TRBJ2-7; cdr3_length: 11; clone_size: .; v_call: TRBV20-1; cdr3_aa: CTSDLSYEQYF; cdr3_nt: TGCACCTCCGACCTTTCCTACGAGCAGTACTTC
d_call: .; j_call: TRBJ2-1; cdr3_length: 15; clone_size: few; v_call: TRBV12-3/TRBV12-4; cdr3_aa: CASRRDRSSYNEQFF; cdr3_nt: TGTGCCAGCAGACGAGACAGGAGCTCCTACAATGAGCAGTTCTTC
d_call: .; j_call: TRBJ2-5; cdr3_length: 17; clone_size: few; v_call: TRBV21-1; cdr3_aa: CASSKMGRRRGRETQYF; cdr3_nt: TGTGCCAGCAGCAAAATGGGAAGACGAAGGGGACGGGAGACCCAGTACTTC
d_call: TRBD2; j_call: TRBJ2-1; cdr3_length: 15; clone_size: .; v_call: TRBV15; cdr3_aa: CATKTGLAGGDAQFF; cdr3_nt: TGTGCCACCAAAACGGGACTAGCGGGGGGAGATGCGCAGTTCTTC
d_call: .; j_call: TRBJ1-2; cdr3_length: 13; clone_size: .; v_call: TRBV30; cdr3_aa: CAWILGGLNGYTF; cdr3_nt: TGTGCCTGGATTCTCGGGGGGCTAAATGGCTACACCTTC
d_call: .; j_call: TRBJ1-6; cdr3_length: 17; clone_size: few; v_call: TRBV6-5; cdr3_aa: CASSYTPGVAYNSPLHF; cdr3_nt: TGTGCCAGCAGTTACACCCCAGGGGTAGCCTATAATTCACCCCTCCACTTT
d_call: .; j_call: TRBJ2-3; cdr3_length: 18; clone_size: few; v_call: TRBV14; cdr3_aa: CASSQGRGARGSTDTQYF; cdr3_nt: TGTGCCAGCAGCCAAGGGAGGGGAGCGAGGGGAAGCACAGATACGCAGTATTTT
d_call: .; j_call: TRBJ2-6; cdr3_length: 15; clone_size: .; v_call: TRBV4-1; cdr3_aa: CASSQDTGSANVLTF; cdr3_nt: TGCGCCAGCAGCCAAGATACGGGGTCAGCCAACGTCCTGACTTTC
d_call: .; j_call: TRBJ1-2; cdr3_length: 13; clone_size: .; v_call: TRBV6-1; cdr3_aa: CASSEGLWGGYTF; cdr3_nt: TGTGCCAGCAGTGAAGGCCTTTGGGGTGGCTACACCTTC
d_call: .; j_call: TRBJ2-3; cdr3_length: 13; clone_size: few; v_call: TRBV9; cdr3_aa: CASSGGGPDTQYF; cdr3_nt: TGTGCCAGCAGCGGGGGGGGGCCCGATACGCAGTATTTT
d_call: TRBD1; j_call: TRBJ1-2; cdr3_length: 16; clone_size: .; v_call: TRBV6-9; cdr3_aa: CASSYGGQGINYGYTF; cdr3_nt: TGTGCCAGCAGTTATGGTGGACAGGGGATAAACTATGGCTACACCTTC
d_call: TRBD1; j_call: TRBJ2-4; cdr3_length: 14; clone_size: few; v_call: TRBV9; cdr3_aa: CASSVGTGRNIQYF; cdr3_nt: TGTGCCAGCAGCGTAGGGACAGGGAGAAACATTCAGTACTTC
d_call: .; j_call: TRBJ1-1; cdr3_length: 13; clone_size: .; v_call: TRBV9; cdr3_aa: CASSVGGRTEAFF; cdr3_nt: TGTGCCAGCAGCGTAGGGGGGAGGACTGAAGCTTTCTTT
d_call: .; j_call: TRBJ2-2; cdr3_length: 14; clone_size: .; v_call: TRBV19; cdr3_aa: CASSFSANTGELFF; cdr3_nt: TGTGCCAGTAGTTTTAGTGCGAACACCGGGGAGCTGTTTTTT
d_call: .; j_call: TRBJ1-3; cdr3_length: 14; clone_size: .; v_call: TRBV10-1; cdr3_aa: CASSEFRDGNTIYF; cdr3_nt: TGCGCCAGCAGTGAGTTCCGGGACGGAAACACCATATATTTT
d_call: .; j_call: TRBJ1-5; cdr3_length: 14; clone_size: large; v_call: TRBV10-2; cdr3_aa: CASNLMGSRQPQHF; cdr3_nt: TGCGCCAGCAACCTCATGGGGTCACGGCAGCCCCAGCATTTT
d_call: .; j_call: TRBJ1-1; cdr3_length: 15; clone_size: few; v_call: TRBV6-1; cdr3_aa: CASSDAGAQNTEAFF; cdr3_nt: TGTGCCAGCAGTGACGCAGGGGCACAGAACACTGAAGCTTTCTTT
d_call: TRBD1; j_call: TRBJ1-1; cdr3_length: 18; clone_size: .; v_call: TRBV11-2; cdr3_aa: CASSLGLGTAYMNTEAFF; cdr3_nt: TGTGCCAGCAGCTTAGGCCTCGGGACAGCTTACATGAACACTGAAGCTTTCTTT
d_call: .; j_call: TRBJ1-1; cdr3_length: 16; clone_size: .; v_call: TRBV6-5; cdr3_aa: CASRQGTVLEWTESFF; cdr3_nt: TGTGCCAGCAGGCAAGGGACGGTTCTTGAATGGACTGAATCTTTCTTT
d_call: .; j_call: TRBJ1-2; cdr3_length: 16; clone_size: once; v_call: TRBV10-3; cdr3_aa: CAISESVGASGYGYTF; cdr3_nt: TGTGCCATCAGTGAGTCTGTGGGGGCATCTGGCTATGGCTACACCTTC
d_call: .; j_call: TRBJ2-1; cdr3_length: 14; clone_size: .; v_call: TRBV9; cdr3_aa: CASSPRGTYNEQFF; cdr3_nt: TGTGCCAGCAGCCCACGGGGGACCTACAATGAGCAGTTCTTC
d_call: .; j_call: TRBJ2-7; cdr3_length: 17; clone_size: .; v_call: TRBV20-1; cdr3_aa: CSASSPGSGRNQHEQYF; cdr3_nt: TGCAGTGCTTCTTCCCCCGGGAGCGGCCGAAACCAACACGAGCAGTACTTC
d_call: .; j_call: TRBJ1-3; cdr3_length: 14; clone_size: few; v_call: TRBV5-1; cdr3_aa: CASSLAGYGNTIYF; cdr3_nt: TGCGCCAGCAGCTTGGCAGGGTACGGAAACACCATATATTTT
d_call: .; j_call: TRBJ1-1; cdr3_length: 13; clone_size: medium-sized; v_call: TRBV7-9; cdr3_aa: CASSASLNTEAFF; cdr3_nt: TGTGCCAGCAGCGCCAGCCTGAACACTGAAGCTTTCTTT
d_call: .; j_call: TRBJ2-3; cdr3_length: 14; clone_size: .; v_call: TRBV30; cdr3_aa: CAWSVLGRTDTQYF; cdr3_nt: TGTGCCTGGAGTGTTCTAGGGAGGACAGATACGCAGTATTTT
d_call: .; j_call: TRBJ1-2; cdr3_length: 13; clone_size: .; v_call: TRBV3-1; cdr3_aa: CASSQGQAYGYTF; cdr3_nt: TGTGCCAGCAGCCAAGGACAGGCCTATGGCTACACCTTC
d_call: .; j_call: TRBJ1-4; cdr3_length: 14; clone_size: .; v_call: TRBV5-1; cdr3_aa: CASSLGYGNEKLFF; cdr3_nt: TGCGCCAGCAGCTTGGGTTATGGTAATGAAAAACTGTTTTTT